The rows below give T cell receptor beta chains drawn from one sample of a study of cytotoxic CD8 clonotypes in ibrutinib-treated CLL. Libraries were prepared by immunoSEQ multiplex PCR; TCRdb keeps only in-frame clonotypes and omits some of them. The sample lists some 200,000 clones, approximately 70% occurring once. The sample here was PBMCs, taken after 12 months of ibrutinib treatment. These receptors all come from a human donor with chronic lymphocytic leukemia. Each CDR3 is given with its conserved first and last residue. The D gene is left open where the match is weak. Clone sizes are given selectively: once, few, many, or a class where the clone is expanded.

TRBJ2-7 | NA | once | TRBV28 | TGTGCCAGCAGAACCCGGGGTAGCCAGTATTACGAGCAGTACTTC | CASRTRGSQYYEQYF
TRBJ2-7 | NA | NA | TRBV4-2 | TGTGCCAGCAGCCAAGATACGGCGGCGGTCTACGAGCAGTACTTC | CASSQDTAAVYEQYF
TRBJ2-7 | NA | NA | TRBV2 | TGTGCCAGCAGCGGTCAAACCTACGAGCAGTACTTC | CASSGQTYEQYF
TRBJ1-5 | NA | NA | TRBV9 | TGTGCCAGCAGCCCCAACACGGGGAATCAGCCCCAGCATTTT | CASSPNTGNQPQHF
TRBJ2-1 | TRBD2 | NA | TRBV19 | TGTGCCAGTAGTAGAGCTGGACTGAGCGGGAGCTCCTACAATGAGCAGTTCTTC | CASSRAGLSGSSYNEQFF
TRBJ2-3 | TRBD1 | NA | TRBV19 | TGTGCCAGTAGCCCAGGGGGAACAGATACGCAGTATTTT | CASSPGGTDTQYF
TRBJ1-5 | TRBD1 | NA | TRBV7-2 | TGTGCCAGCAGCCCCGGGGGACAGGGGAATCAGCCCCAGCATTTT | CASSPGGQGNQPQHF
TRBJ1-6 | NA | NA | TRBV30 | TGTGCCTGGGGAGTCGGGTATAATTCACCCCTCCACTTT | CAWGVGYNSPLHF
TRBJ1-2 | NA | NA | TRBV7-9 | TGTGCCAGCAGCTTTGAGAGGGCCTATGGCTACACCTTC | CASSFERAYGYTF
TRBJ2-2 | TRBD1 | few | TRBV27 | TGTGCCAGCAGTCTGGGGGGACAGGGCGGATGGACCGGGGAGCTGTTTTTT | CASSLGGQGGWTGELFF
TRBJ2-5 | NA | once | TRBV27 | TGTGCCAGCAGTTTTCTGGGGCTCGAGACCCAGTACTTC | CASSFLGLETQYF
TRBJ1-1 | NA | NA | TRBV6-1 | TGTGCCAGCCTCACCGGACCTGGTCGGGGCACTGAAGCTTTCTTT | CASLTGPGRGTEAFF
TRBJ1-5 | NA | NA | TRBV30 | TGTGCCTGGAGTGGTATGGACGCCCACAATCAGCCCCAGCATTTT | CAWSGMDAHNQPQHF
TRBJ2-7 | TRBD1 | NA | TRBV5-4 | TGTGCCAGCAGCCCAACCGGACAGGGGAAGGCCTACGAGCAGTACTTC | CASSPTGQGKAYEQYF
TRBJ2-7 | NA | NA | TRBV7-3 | TGTGCCAGCAGCTTACATGGCTCCTACGAGCAGTACTTC | CASSLHGSYEQYF
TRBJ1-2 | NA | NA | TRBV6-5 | TGTGCCAGCAGACCACCCGGGGGGGCCGGCTACACCTTC | CASRPPGGAGYTF
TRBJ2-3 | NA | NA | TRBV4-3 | TGCGCCAGCAGAATGAGAAGCACAGATACGCAGTATTTT | CASRMRSTDTQYF
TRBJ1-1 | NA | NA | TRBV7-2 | TGTGCCAGCAGCCAGCGGGGGAACACTGAAGCTTTCTTT | CASSQRGNTEAFF
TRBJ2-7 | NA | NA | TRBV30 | TGTGCCTGGAGTGTTCAGGACATAGCCTACGAGCAGTACTTC | CAWSVQDIAYEQYF
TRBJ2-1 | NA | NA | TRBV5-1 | TGCGCCAGCAGCTTGTGGGATAATTTCCCACCCAATGAGCAGTTCTTC | CASSLWDNFPPNEQFF
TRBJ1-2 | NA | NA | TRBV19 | TGTGCCACCCATAAAGGCCCGTTCCACACCTTC | CATHKGPFHTF
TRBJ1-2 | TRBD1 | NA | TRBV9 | TGTGCCAGTACCTTGGAAGGACAGGGTTATGGCTACACCTTC | CASTLEGQGYGYTF
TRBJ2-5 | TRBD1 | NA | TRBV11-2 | TGTGCCAGCAGCCCCCCCGGGACAGGAGTATCGACCCAGTACTTC | CASSPPGTGVSTQYF
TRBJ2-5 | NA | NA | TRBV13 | TGTGCCAGCAGTTCCCAAGTTAGCGAGACCCAGTACTTC | CASSSQVSETQYF
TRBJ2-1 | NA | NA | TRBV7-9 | TGTGCCAGCAGCTTAGCGCCGACAGGTAAGGGCCCAGAGCAGTTCTTC | CASSLAPTGKGPEQFF
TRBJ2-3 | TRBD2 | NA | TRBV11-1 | TGTGCCAGCAGCTTGCTAGCGGGGACTAGCACAGATACGCAGTATTTT | CASSLLAGTSTDTQYF
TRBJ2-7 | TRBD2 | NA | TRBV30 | TGTGCCTGGTCGATTAGCGGGAGTCGGCACGAGCAGTACTTC | CAWSISGSRHEQYF
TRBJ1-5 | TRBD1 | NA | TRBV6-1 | TGTGCCAGCAGTGAAACCCCAGGGGGAAATCAGCCCCAGCATTTT | CASSETPGGNQPQHF